This T cell receptor beta chain stems from a study of OX40 agonist ivuxolimab in advanced cancers. CDR1 LNHDA and CDR2 SQIVND come from the germline V gene (reference sequence). The CDR3 is 12 amino acids. Between the trimmed V and J ends, which lost 3 bases and 8 bases, there was a span of 8 bases. Sequencing used immunoSEQ multiplex PCR; TCRdb keeps in-frame clones, though not all of them. The data hold about 83,000 clones, with 91% observed a single time. This clone was detected only once. The sample was CD4+ or CD8+ T cells sorted from blood, taken in a trial of the OX40 agonist ivuxolimab. This chain uses TRBV19 with TRBJ1-5, with D uncertain. The origin of this receptor is an adult with an advanced solid tumor such as melanoma, head and neck, liver or kidney cancer. CDR3 sequence reads: CASSISVEPQHF. The CDR3, as DNA: TGTGCCAGTAGTATCAGCGTGGAGCCCCAGCATTTT.